A single sample gave rise to the 13 T cell receptor beta chains below, sequenced in a study of T cell repertoires in cytomegalovirus infection. TCRdb called the reads again in MiXCR, with one record for every CDR3 protein. The table shows more than 350,000 distinct CDR3 sequences, with approximately 30% occurring only once. The sequenced material came from PBMCs. The source of these receptors is a human donor in good health (CMV status not recorded). Some clones in this sample may be carry-over from other donors' samples.

V usage is TRBV20-1 and J usage is TRBJ2-3; D call uncertain. The CDR3 length is 11 residues. Trimming took off 3 bases at V and 5 bases at J, with 6 bases between the two ends. The germline gives CDR1 DFQATT, CDR2 SNEGSKA (reference sequence). The CDR3 is CSARRIDTQYF. The CDR3 DNA follows: TGCAGTGCTAGGCGGATAGATACGCAGTATTTT.

This clonotype turned up a few times. The chain combines TRBV5-4 with TRBJ2-1; D tentatively reads TRBD1 or TRBD2 (7 bases each). This CDR3 comprises 18 residues. Germline V gives CDR1 SGHNT, CDR2 YYREEE (reference sequence). The germline V and J ends were trimmed by 0 bases and 1 base, with 17 bases remaining between them. In DNA form, the CDR3 reads TGTGCCAGCAGCTTGGAAGGACAGGCGGGAGTATCCTACAATGAGCAGTTCTTC. Translation gives CASSLEGQAGVSYNEQFF.

Concerning this clonotype: A much larger clone lies one base from this, so it may be a read error. The chain uses TRBV7-2 and TRBJ2-1; the D gene is possibly TRBD2 (5 bases). In germline, CDR1 is SGHTA, CDR2 FQGNSA. The ends were cut back, 1 base at V and 3 bases at J, with 10 bases in the middle. This CDR3 is built from 15 residues. CDR3 protein: CASSLVTGCYNEQFF. In DNA form, the CDR3 reads TGTGCCAGCAGCTTAGTGACGGGGTGCTACAATGAGCAGTTCTTC.

As regards this clonotype: One end of the junction does not line up with germline, which may come from a read error. J is TRBJ2-3 and V is TRBV7-2; D not certain. The CDR3 runs to 13 residues. Germline V gene sequence: CDR1 SGHTA, CDR2 FQGNSA. The CDR3 nucleotides are TGTTCCAGCAGCTTGCAAGGGACAGATACGCAGTATTTT. This encodes CSSSLQGTDTQYF.

Remarks on this clonotype: Given a much more abundant clone one base away, this may be a read error. The chain uses TRBV7-6 and TRBJ2-2; maybe TRBD2 (5 bases). This CDR3 is 13 amino acids long. CDR1 is SGHVS and CDR2 is FNYEAQ in the germline V gene. CDR3 amino acids: CASSFVGSGELVF. CDR3 sequence (DNA): TGTGCCAGCAGCTTCGTGGGGTCCGGGGAGCTGGTTTTT.

This clonotype was picked up a small number of times. The rearrangement joins TRBV2 to TRBJ1-1; TRBD1 might be the D (5 bases). Trimming took off 10 bases at V and 1 base at J, with 16 bases between the two ends. The CDR3 has 14 amino acids. Germline V gene data show CDR1 as SNHLY and CDR2 as FYNNEI. CDR3 loop: CATLVGHTNTEAFF. CDR3 bases: TGTGCCACCCTCGTCGGACATACGAACACTGAAGCTTTCTTT.

This clonotype was seen repeatedly, ten times or more. This chain joins TRBV7-6 and TRBJ2-7; a weak D match, TRBD2 (6 bases). Per germline, CDR1 SGHVS and CDR2 FNYEAQ. Trimming shortened V by 1 base and J by 2 bases, and 15 bases separated the two germline ends. The CDR3 spans 16 residues. The CDR3: CASSLGWAGRPYEQYF. DNA for the CDR3: TGTGCCAGCAGCTTAGGTTGGGCGGGAAGGCCCTACGAGCAGTACTTC.

The gene calls are TRBV28 and TRBJ1-2, with no clear D. This CDR3 is built from 14 residues. V was trimmed by 4 bases and J by 3 bases, leaving 12 bases between them. Germline CDR1 is MDHEN and CDR2 is SYDVKM. The CDR3 protein is CASSSPGADYGYTF. The CDR3 nucleotides are TGTGCCAGCAGTTCCCCCGGTGCGGACTATGGCTACACCTTC.

This clonotype appeared many times. This chain connects TRBV7-2 to TRBJ1-1; D possibly corresponds to TRBD1 (6 bases). This CDR3 is 13 amino acids long. Per the germline V gene, CDR1 is SGHTA and CDR2 is FQGNSA. Trimming removed 7 bases from V and 6 bases from J, with 15 bases in between. CDR3 residues: CASMKGVSAEAFF. The CDR3 DNA is TGTGCCAGCATGAAGGGGGTTTCGGCTGAAGCTTTCTTT.

The V call is TRBV12-3 or TRBV12-4, the J call TRBJ1-1; D remains ambiguous. The CDR3 runs 14 residues. The V end lost 6 bases, the J end lost 1 base, and 12 bases lay between the germline ends. CDR3 residues: CASSPSVENTEAFF. The CDR3 DNA follows: TGTGCCAGCAGCCCTTCGGTAGAGAACACTGAAGCTTTCTTT.

The chain is built from TRBV2 and TRBJ1-1, with 7 nucleotides matching TRBD1. The germline CDR1 and CDR2 sequences are SNHLY and FYNNEI. The length of the CDR3 is 14 residues. The V gene end was trimmed by 4 bases and the J gene end by 1 base; junction bases not matched to a gene: 3. CDR3 in DNA: TGTGCCAGCAGTGGGGACAGATCGAACACTGAAGCTTTCTTT. Translating it yields CASSGDRSNTEAFF.

V usage is TRBV6-5 and J usage is TRBJ1-6; D ambiguous. With 2 bases removed from V and 9 bases from J, the gap between germline ends came to 8 bases. CDR3 size: 13 residues. Germline V gives CDR1 MNHEY, CDR2 SVGAGI. The DNA for the CDR3 is TGTGCCAGCAGTTACGCGCGCAGTTCACCCCTCCACTTT. This codes for CASSYARSSPLHF.

This chain joins TRBV7-6 and TRBJ2-5, with TRBD2 identical over 13 bases. The germline CDR1 and CDR2 sequences are SGHVS and FNYEAQ. The CDR3 is 16 residues long. V lost 1 base, J lost 7 bases, and 6 bases stayed unmatched. The CDR3 bases are TGTGCCAGCAGCTTAGGCGGACTAGCGGGGGAGGGGACCCAGTACTTC. As protein: CASSLGGLAGEGTQYF.